The 16 T cell receptor beta chains given below trace back to one sample, sequenced in a study of response to subunit inactivated influenza vaccine. TCRdb reanalysed the RT-PCR reads using MiXCR and keeps one entry per CDR3 protein. In the table there are just under 550,000 distinct CDR3 sequences, less than 25% of which are singletons. The data also belong to a second study, concerning T cells expressing NK-cell markers. That work states: UMIs accompanied the 5'RACE template switching by which TCR beta cDNA was made.

The input for sequencing was CD4+ T cells sorted from PBMCs, taken 11 to 12 days after vaccination. These receptors all stem from a man aged 45 to 65 who received an inactivated influenza vaccine.

The V and J genes are TRBV28 and TRBJ2-1; D may match TRBD1 or TRBD2 (6 bases each). V gave up 3 bases and J gave up 4 bases, with 22 bases separating them. Germline V gene sequence: CDR1 MDHEN, CDR2 SYDVKM. The CDR3 runs to 18 residues. The chain's CDR3 is CASSLGGADSGLYNEQFF. The CDR3 DNA sequence: TGTGCCAGCAGTTTGGGGGGCGCGGATAGCGGACTTTACAATGAGCAGTTCTTC.

The sample holds a few counts of this clonotype. This chain uses TRBV19 with TRBJ2-1; 11 bases align to TRBD1. The CDR3 runs to 14 residues. Germline V lookup: CDR1 LNHDA, CDR2 SQIVND (reference sequence). The V gene end was trimmed by 3 bases and the J gene end by 6 bases; junction bases not matched to a gene: 1. CDR3 DNA: TGTGCCAGTAGTATGGGGACAGGGGGCAATGAGCAGTTCTTC. Protein: CASSMGTGGNEQFF.

This clonotype was seen more than once but under ten times. The genes are TRBV7-2 and TRBJ2-1; 10 bases agree with TRBD2. Trimming cost V 5 bases and J 3 bases; bases outside gene matches: 1. The CDR3 has 14 amino acids. Germline CDR1 SGHTA, CDR2 FQGNSA. The CDR3 region is CASSKRGGYNEQFF. The CDR3 DNA reads TGTGCCAGCAGCAAGCGGGGGGGCTACAATGAGCAGTTCTTC.

This clonotype was counted only a few times. The J gene is TRBJ1-5, the V gene TRBV12-3 or TRBV12-4; no clear D gene. The CDR3 loop spans 14 amino acids. V lost 7 bases and J lost 7, with 17 bases in between. Here the CDR3 reads CASTTAAEGQPQHF. CDR3 DNA: TGTGCCAGCACCACAGCGGCTGAGGGCCAGCCCCAGCATTTT.

This clonotype was counted a single time. J is TRBJ1-5 and V is TRBV3-1; D is unresolved. Germline V gene data show CDR1 as LGHDT and CDR2 as YNNKEL (reference sequence). The CDR3 is made up of 13 amino acids. V dropped 2 bases and J dropped 6 bases, with 8 bases sitting between them. CDR3 region: CASSQQSSQPQHF. The CDR3 bases are TGTGCCAGCAGCCAACAGAGTAGTCAGCCCCAGCATTTT.

The chain has TRBV28 and TRBJ2-3; 10 nucleotides agree with TRBD2. Germline values: CDR1 MDHEN, CDR2 SYDVKM. CDR3 length: 17 residues. V lost 1 base to trimming and J lost 3 bases; unmatched junction nucleotides: 7. CDR3 loop: CASSLSLSGRATDTQYF. Here the CDR3 DNA reads TGTGCCAGCAGTTTATCCCTCAGCGGGAGGGCGACAGATACGCAGTATTTT.

The J gene is TRBJ1-1, the V gene TRBV29-1, with D uncertain. Germline V gives CDR1 SQVTM, CDR2 ANQGSEA. Trimming stripped 4 bases from V and 1 base from J, with 7 bases between. The CDR3 is 12 residues long. CDR3 in amino acids: CSVVPGNTEAFF. For the CDR3, the DNA is TGCAGCGTTGTTCCAGGGAACACTGAAGCTTTCTTT.

A few counts support this clonotype. The CDR3 is CASSFGEETQYF. CDR3 nucleotides: TGTGCCAGCAGCTTCGGGGAAGAGACCCAGTACTTC. V usage is TRBV11-2 and J usage is TRBJ2-5; D might be TRBD2 (5 bases). The CDR3 loop spans 12 amino acids. Trimming left V 3 bases short and J 3 bases short, with 5 bases between. The V gene's germline CDR1 is SGHAT and CDR2 FQNNGV.

This clonotype was found a few times. The chain recombines TRBV7-6 with TRBJ1-2; tentative D call: TRBD1 (5 bases). Trimming cost V 1 base and J 4 bases, with 13 bases left between them. The CDR3 extends over 15 amino acids. CDR1 is SGHVS, CDR2 FNYEAQ, per germline. The CDR3 here is CASSLEVQGTYGYTF. In DNA, the CDR3 is TGTGCCAGCAGCTTAGAAGTCCAGGGTACCTATGGCTACACCTTC.

The chain joins TRBV5-1 to TRBJ2-7, with 9 nucleotides matching TRBD2. CDR3 length equals 16 residues. V dropped 0 bases and J dropped 4; count of bases not matched to a gene: 8. CDR1 and CDR2 from the germline V gene are SGHRS and YFSETQ. The CDR3 region is CASSLVSGRSNYEQYF. The CDR3 DNA is TGCGCCAGCAGCTTGGTGAGCGGGAGGTCCAATTACGAGCAGTACTTC.

The J gene is TRBJ2-5, the V gene TRBV20-1; maybe TRBD1 (6 bases). The CDR3 covers 13 residues. The germline V gene has CDR1 DFQATT and CDR2 SNEGSKA (reference sequence). V was pared by 6 bases and J by 5 bases, with 16 bases between. This CDR3 is CSAPLPRGETQYF. The CDR3 region has the DNA TGCAGTGCCCCCCTCCCCAGGGGCGAGACCCAGTACTTC.

This clonotype was observed a few times. The chain combines TRBV11-2 with TRBJ2-2, with a weak D call TRBD2 (6 bases). Trimming removed 5 bases from V and 3 bases from J, with 16 bases in between. Germline V CDR1 and CDR2: SGHAT, FQNNGV. This CDR3 has 16 amino acids. CDR3 DNA: TGTGCCAGCAGCCCCCCCCTGATAGCGGACACCGGGGAGCTGTTTTTT. This translates into CASSPPLIADTGELFF.

The chain recombines TRBV10-3 with TRBJ2-2; D is possibly TRBD1 (5 bases). Germline V gives CDR1 ENHRY, CDR2 SYGVKD. The germline V and J ends were trimmed by 2 bases and 3 bases, with 7 bases remaining between them. The CDR3 sequence is 14 residues long. CDR3 protein: CAISEGAHTGELFF. CDR3 nucleotides: TGTGCCATCAGTGAGGGGGCACACACCGGGGAGCTGTTTTTT.

This clonotype was detected only a few times. This chain links TRBV5-1 with TRBJ2-1; 8 bases are a match to TRBD2. CDR3 length: 15 amino acids. Per the germline V gene, CDR1 is SGHRS and CDR2 is YFSETQ. The ends lost 3 bases at V and 4 bases at J; junction bases unmatched: 6. In nucleotides, the CDR3 is TGCGCCAGCAGCTCCGGCGGGGGGCGTTACAATGAGCAGTTCTTC. This gives the protein CASSSGGGRYNEQFF.

The table lists this clonotype with a few counts. The chain recombines TRBV6-2 or TRBV6-3 with TRBJ2-7, with TRBD2 matching over 13 bases. V was pared by 4 bases and J by 0 bases, with 6 bases of the junction left unmatched. Germline V lookup: CDR1 MNHEY, CDR2 SVGEGT. CDR3 length: 17 amino acids. CDR3 bases: TGTGCCAGCAGTTCTGGACTAGCGGGGGTCTCCTCCTACGAGCAGTACTTC. Amino acid sequence: CASSSGLAGVSSYEQYF.

The chain joins TRBV10-3 to TRBJ2-5; the match to TRBD1 covers 7 bases. V shed 2 bases and J 6 bases; nucleotides not matched to a gene: 9. The CDR3 has 15 amino acids. The germline gives CDR1 ENHRY, CDR2 SYGVKD. The CDR3 loop reads CAISEPRQGVKTQYF. The CDR3 DNA follows: TGTGCCATCAGTGAGCCTCGACAGGGTGTCAAGACCCAGTACTTC.